The sample holds one count of the clone carrying this T cell receptor (beta chain). The antigen remains unidentified. J was trimmed by 1 base and V by 5 bases; bases with no gene match: 3. CDR1 and CDR2 (germline): SGHVS, FQNEAQ. The CDR3 is made up of 14 amino acids. The method was immunoSEQ multiplex PCR; TCRdb's version includes in-frame clones alone and lacks a portion of them. This table holds tens of thousands of clones, over 75% found once. This record comes from a study of graft-versus-host responses after intestinal transplantation. The TCR sequence derives from a human donor who received an intestinal transplant. This chain connects TRBV7-8 to TRBJ1-1, with 8 bases lining up with TRBD1. The sample consisted of unstimulated CD8+ T cells sorted from spleen or lymph node cells, taken before intestinal transplant. CDR3: CASSLGQGNTEAFF. The DNA for the CDR3 is TGTGCCAGCAGCCTAGGACAGGGGAACACTGAAGCTTTCTTT.